One and the same sample provided the 23 T cell receptor beta chains below, sequenced in a study of identical twins. In TCRdb, the 5' RACE reads were re-called with MiXCR into one record per CDR3 protein. The data hold more than 250,000 distinct CDR3 sequences, with around 8.8% observed a single time. The same sample was also used in a study of yellow fever vaccine responses in identical twins.

Material for sequencing was memory (CD45RO+) T cells sorted from blood. All receptors derive from a woman under 30 in good health.

The genes are TRBV20-1 and TRBJ2-7; 8 bases are shared with TRBD2. J gave up 3 bases and V 2 bases, and 9 bases lay outside the gene matches. The CDR3 is 15 residues long. Germline loops: CDR1 DFQATT, CDR2 SNEGSKA (reference sequence). CDR3 protein: CSARLAGGGIYEQYV. In DNA, the CDR3 is TGCAGTGCTAGATTGGCGGGGGGCGGTATCTACGAGCAGTACGTC.

The chain joins TRBV3-1 to TRBJ2-3; 11 nucleotides agree with TRBD2. The V gene end was trimmed by 1 base and the J gene end by 4 bases; junction bases not matched to a gene: 4. From germline, CDR1 is LGHDT and CDR2 YNNKEL (reference sequence). The CDR3 spans 16 residues. This chain's CDR3 is CASSQAQLAGADTQYF. The DNA of the CDR3 is TGTGCCAGCAGCCAAGCCCAACTAGCGGGGGCAGATACGCAGTATTTT.

This clonotype was seen at least ten times. The chain combines TRBV10-2 with TRBJ2-5; 7 nucleotides agree with TRBD2. Germline-derived CDR1 and CDR2 are WSHSY and SAAADI. The CDR3 is 14 residues long. The junction had 10 bases not matched to a gene; V was cut back by 10 bases and J by 2 bases. The chain's CDR3 is CATGGIVKQETQYF. The CDR3 DNA reads TGCGCCACCGGGGGGATCGTAAAACAAGAGACCCAGTACTTC.

In its sample, this clonotype was seen a few times. The CDR3 reads CASSQEGLAGRETQYF. In DNA form, the CDR3 reads TGCGCCAGCAGCCAAGAAGGACTAGCGGGGAGAGAGACCCAGTACTTC. The chain recombines TRBV4-1 with TRBJ2-5, with 12 bases fitting TRBD2. Germline CDR1 is MGHRA and CDR2 is YSYEKL. CDR3 length: 16 residues. V lost 0 bases to trimming and J lost 4 bases; unmatched junction nucleotides: 3.

The V gene is TRBV6-2 or TRBV6-3, the J gene TRBJ1-1, with D tentatively TRBD1 (6 bases). Looked up from germline, CDR1 is MNHEY and CDR2 is SVGEGT. Trimming removed 4 bases at V and 1 base at J, with 25 bases between. The CDR3 has 19 amino acids. The CDR3 loop reads CASSSDRYGKGSKNTEAFF. The CDR3, as DNA: TGTGCCAGCAGTTCCGACAGGTATGGGAAGGGGTCAAAGAACACTGAAGCTTTCTTT.

There are a few counts of this clonotype. This rearrangement joins TRBV20-1 to TRBJ2-3, with D possibly TRBD2 on 6 matching bases. Germline V gene lookup returns CDR1 DFQATT and CDR2 SNEGSKA (reference sequence). V was trimmed by 5 bases and J by 2 bases, leaving 11 bases between them. The CDR3 loop spans 13 amino acids. CDR3: CSAGDLTTDTQYF. The DNA for the CDR3 is TGCAGTGCTGGGGACTTAACCACAGATACGCAGTATTTT.

V gene TRBV29-1 combines with J gene TRBJ1-2; possible D gene TRBD1, 5 bases. Per the germline V gene, CDR1 is SQVTM and CDR2 is ANQGSEA. With 4 bases removed from V and 2 bases from J, the gap between germline ends came to 11 bases. The CDR3 runs to 13 residues. The CDR3 nucleotides are TGCAGCGTTGCGGTGGGACGGAACTATGGCTACACCTTC. This codes for CSVAVGRNYGYTF.

Ten or more counts support this clonotype. This chain uses TRBV3-1 with TRBJ2-5; D is undetermined. The V gene's germline CDR1 is LGHDT and CDR2 YNNKEL (reference sequence). Trimming stripped 0 bases from V and 2 bases from J, with 4 bases between. The CDR3 spans 13 residues. The CDR3 region is CASSQERQETQYF. In DNA form, the CDR3 reads TGTGCCAGCAGCCAAGAGAGGCAAGAGACCCAGTACTTC.

This clonotype showed up just a few times. The chain has TRBV5-1 and TRBJ1-1; TRBD1 matches at 10 bases. J was trimmed by 3 bases and V by 5 bases; bases with no gene match: 1. This CDR3 spans 13 amino acids. The germline CDR1 and CDR2 sequences are SGHRS and YFSETQ. Here the CDR3 reads CASRTGGHTEAFF. The DNA for the CDR3 is TGCGCCAGCAGGACAGGGGGCCACACTGAAGCTTTCTTT. The complete variable domain, with remaining parts taken from reference TRBV5-1 and TRBJ1-1, reads KAGVTQTPRYLIKTRGQQVTLSCSPISGHRSVSWYQQTPGQGLQFLFEYFSETQRNKGNFPGRFSGRQFSNSRSEMNVSTLELGDSALYLCASRTGGHTEAFFGQGTRLTVV.

Many counts were recorded for this clonotype. The V and J genes are TRBV6-5 and TRBJ1-1, with D unresolved. The CDR3 extends over 15 amino acids. The V end was cut by 0 bases, the J end by 4 bases, with 12 bases between. Germline loops: CDR1 MNHEY, CDR2 SVGAGI. DNA of the CDR3: TGTGCCAGCAGTTACTCCGGCGTGGGGAGCACTGAAGCTTTCTTT. Its protein is CASSYSGVGSTEAFF.

This clonotype has a handful of counts. V gene TRBV20-1 combines with J gene TRBJ2-7, with TRBD2 matching over 10 bases. Germline values: CDR1 DFQATT, CDR2 SNEGSKA (reference sequence). The V segment lost 6 bases and the J segment 2 bases; nucleotides outside the gene matches: 10. The CDR3 has 15 residues. CDR3 in DNA: TGCAGTGCCCAGGCCCGACTAGCGGGCCCCTACGAGCAGTACGTC. Encoded protein: CSAQARLAGPYEQYV.

Ten or more counts support this clonotype. The genes are TRBV5-1 and TRBJ1-2; D remains ambiguous. The CDR3 runs to 14 residues. The V end lost 4 bases, the J end lost 7 bases, and 17 bases lay between the germline ends. Germline CDR1 and CDR2: SGHRS and YFSETQ. This chain's CDR3 is CASSPAGPWGGYTF. CDR3 DNA sequence: TGCGCCAGCAGCCCCGCCGGCCCCTGGGGTGGCTACACCTTC.

This sequence joins TRBV20-1 and TRBJ2-1; TRBD2 aligns across 8 bases. CDR1 DFQATT and CDR2 SNEGSKA come from the germline V gene (reference sequence). The trim removed 6 bases at V and 9 bases at J, leaving 13 bases unmatched. This CDR3 spans 14 amino acids. The CDR3 DNA is TGCAGTGCCTCCGGGACTAGGGGCTCCCGTGAGCAGTTCTTC. The encoded protein is CSASGTRGSREQFF.

Many counts were recorded for this clonotype. The V gene is TRBV2, the J gene TRBJ2-3; D is ambiguous. Germline values: CDR1 SNHLY, CDR2 FYNNEI. CDR3 size: 12 residues. V shed 5 bases and J shed 5 bases, with 8 bases lying between them. The CDR3 coding sequence is TGTGCCAGCAGTAACGTCAGAGATACGCAGTATTTT. This sequence encodes CASSNVRDTQYF.

This clonotype occurred many times. This chain joins TRBV5-1 and TRBJ2-1; no reliable D call. The CDR3 is 16 residues long. Germline V gives CDR1 SGHRS, CDR2 YFSETQ. The ends were cut back, 0 bases at V and 4 bases at J, with 14 bases in the middle. CDR3 region: CASSLVVHNLYNEQFF. The DNA for the CDR3 is TGCGCCAGCAGCTTGGTAGTCCACAACCTATACAATGAGCAGTTCTTC.

The CDR3 DNA reads TGCAGTGCTAGAGGGGGGGGAGACACTGAAGCTTTCTTT. Protein: CSARGGGDTEAFF. The chain recombines TRBV20-1 with TRBJ1-1; D possibly corresponds to TRBD1 (5 bases). Germline V lookup: CDR1 DFQATT, CDR2 SNEGSKA (reference sequence). The length of the CDR3 is 13 residues. Trimming stripped 1 base from V and 3 bases from J, with 9 bases between.

This clonotype occurred a few times. The chain carries TRBV29-1 and TRBJ2-2; 7 nucleotides match TRBD1. Germline V gene lookup returns CDR1 SQVTM and CDR2 ANQGSEA. The CDR3 runs to 15 residues. V was pared by 5 bases and J by 1 base, with 7 bases of the junction left unmatched. The CDR3 DNA reads as TGCAGCGTTAGCCCGACAGGGTTGAACACCGGGGAGCTGTTTTTT. Translation: CSVSPTGLNTGELFF.

The rearrangement links TRBV11-1 to TRBJ2-1, with D tentatively TRBD1 or TRBD2 (6 bases each). Germline assignment: CDR1 SGHAT and CDR2 FQDESV (reference sequence). Trimming left V 0 bases short and J 0 bases short, with 15 bases between. There are 18 residues in the CDR3. This CDR3 is CASSLAAGGPSSYNEQFF. CDR3 DNA: TGTGCCAGCAGCTTAGCGGCCGGGGGCCCTAGCTCCTACAATGAGCAGTTCTTC.

J is TRBJ2-3 and V is TRBV7-2, with 10 bases aligning to TRBD2. Germline assignment: CDR1 SGHTA and CDR2 FQGNSA. This CDR3 has 16 amino acids. With 3 bases clipped from V and 2 bases from J, the junction kept 5 bases outside the gene matches. CDR3 coding DNA: TGTGCCAGCAGCTTGCGCCTAGCGGGAGCCACAGATACGCAGTATTTT. It encodes CASSLRLAGATDTQYF.

This clonotype was seen more than once but under ten times. V and J are TRBV5-1 and TRBJ2-6, with no clear D. Germline CDR1 and CDR2: SGHRS and YFSETQ. V gave up 3 bases and J gave up 0 bases, with 13 bases separating them. The CDR3 has 17 amino acids. The CDR3 spells CASSSNVLSSGANVLTF. For the CDR3, the DNA is TGCGCCAGCAGCTCCAACGTTCTAAGCTCTGGGGCCAACGTCCTGACTTTC.

Only a few counts were recorded for this clonotype. V usage is TRBV7-8 and J usage is TRBJ2-5; 15 positions agree with TRBD2. Per germline, CDR1 SGHVS and CDR2 FQNEAQ. The CDR3 is 16 amino acids. With V trimmed by 5 bases and J by 7 bases, 8 bases remained unmatched. CDR3 in amino acids: CASSPLGLAGGVTQYF. CDR3 nucleotides: TGTGCCAGCAGCCCGCTAGGACTAGCGGGAGGGGTGACCCAGTACTTC. Looking up the rest from reference TRBV7-8 and TRBJ2-5 gives the full variable domain: GAGVSQSPRYKVAKRGQDVALRCDPISGHVSLFWYQQALGQGPEFLTYFQNEAQLDKSGLPSDRFFAERPEGSVSTLKIQRTQQEDSAVYLCASSPLGLAGGVTQYFGPGTRLLVL.

The table lists this clonotype with many counts. The V gene is TRBV27, the J gene TRBJ2-2; TRBD1 is a possible D gene (6 bases). V was trimmed by 2 bases and J by 4 bases, leaving 11 bases between them. Germline lookup yields CDR1 MNHEY and CDR2 SMNVEV (reference sequence). CDR3 length: 15 residues. Written as DNA, the CDR3 is TGTGCCAGCAGTTTACAGGGGTTGAGCACCGGGGAGCTGTTTTTT. Residues: CASSLQGLSTGELFF.

The V call is TRBV20-1, the J call TRBJ1-5; D is ambiguous. This CDR3 comprises 14 residues. In germline, CDR1 is DFQATT, CDR2 SNEGSKA (reference sequence). V lost 0 bases to trimming and J lost 6 bases, with 12 bases between them. The CDR3 DNA is TGCAGTGCTAGAGATGGCCGGCCGGGTCAGCCCCAGCATTTT. Its protein is CSARDGRPGQPQHF.